This T cell receptor (beta chain) is drawn from a study of identical twins. CDR1 is SGHDT, CDR2 YYEEEE, per germline. This CDR3 has 15 residues. Trimming stripped 3 bases from V and 5 bases from J, with 17 bases between. Broader study findings: In beta out-of-frame sequences, the excess sharing between twins was weaker. With monozygotic twins, out-of-frame TCR alpha sharing exceeded what models estimated.

Carrying unique molecular identifiers, the cDNA also gained a universal primer site through template switching. TCRdb reanalysed the 5' RACE reads using MiXCR and keeps one entry per CDR3 protein. The sample gives 200,000 to 250,000 distinct CDR3 sequences, 7.5% of which show up once; around 2.1% is in the top ten. The sample holds many counts of this clonotype. What it binds is not known. This sample also belongs to another study, concerning yellow fever vaccine responses in identical twins. That source adds: Twins' vaccine T cell responses reportedly seemed partly convergent and partly personalized.

The chain combines TRBV5-6 with TRBJ1-1; a weak D match, TRBD1 (6 bases). The TCR was taken from a woman under 30 in good health. The sequencing sample was made of memory (CD45RO+) T cells sorted from blood. The CDR3 spells CASSSPGEVGTEAFF. The CDR3 DNA sequence: TGTGCCAGCAGCTCTCCAGGGGAAGTGGGAACTGAAGCTTTCTTT.